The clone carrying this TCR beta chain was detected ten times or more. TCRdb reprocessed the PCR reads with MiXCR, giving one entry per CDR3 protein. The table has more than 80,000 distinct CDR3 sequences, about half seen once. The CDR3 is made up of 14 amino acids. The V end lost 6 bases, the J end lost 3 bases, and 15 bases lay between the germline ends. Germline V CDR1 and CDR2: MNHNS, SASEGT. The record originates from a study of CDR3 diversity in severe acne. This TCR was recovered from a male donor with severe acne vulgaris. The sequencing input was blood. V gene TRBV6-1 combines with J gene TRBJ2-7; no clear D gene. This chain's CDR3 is CASRVDGSDYEQYV. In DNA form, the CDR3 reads TGTGCCAGCAGGGTCGACGGGTCCGACTACGAGCAGTACGTC.